This T cell receptor beta chain comes out of a study of regulatory T cells in long-lasting Graves disease. Whole-study results and caveats: In persistent patients, shared public clonotypes (roughly 2,700) outnumbered those in new patients (about 1,000).

The sample holds many counts of this clonotype. Its antigen is still unknown. The CDR3 is made up of 14 amino acids. After removal of 5 bases from V and 9 bases from J, the junction contained 6 bases not matched to a gene. Germline CDR1 and CDR2: MDHEN and SYDVKM. Described time point: newly diagnosed GD, antithyroid drugs for less than 3 months. The authors made the TCR library using RNA they extracted from PBMCs. A volume of 7 to 9 milliliters of peripheral blood was collected in EDTA tubes. Building of the TCR beta libraries involved iRepertoire HTBI primers and Arm-PCR of CDR3 regions. MiXCR, applied by TCRdb to the multiplex PCR reads, yields one record per CDR3 protein. The repertoire holds 620,000 or so distinct CDR3 sequences, with 16% as singletons. This sample also belongs to another study, concerning T cells in Graves' hyperthyroidism and ophthalmopathy. This second report adds: When the TCR CDR3 underwent first-round RT-PCR, the HTBI primer set was used. Blood also held most thyroid clonotypes expanded beyond 0.001.

This clonotype was obtained from a woman younger than 45 with Graves disease. The V and J genes are TRBV28 and TRBJ2-1, with 11 bases lining up with TRBD1. Here the sequenced sample was peripheral blood mononuclear cells (PBMCs), taken at new diagnosis, from a patient treated with antithyroid drugs. The CDR3 loop reads CASSGQGAAGEQFF. As DNA, the CDR3 is TGTGCCAGCAGTGGACAGGGGGCCGCGGGTGAGCAGTTCTTC.